Given below is one TCR beta chain in context. Its antigen is currently unknown. Germline CDR1 and CDR2: SEHNR and FQNEAQ (reference sequence). J was trimmed by 9 bases and V by 5 bases; bases with no gene match: 6. The CDR3 sequence is 13 residues long. This entry belongs to a study of graft-versus-host responses after intestinal transplantation. The assay was immunoSEQ multiplex PCR, and TCRdb's table has in-frame clones only and misses some. The sample has about 70,000 clones, about 90% seen once; the top ten hold approximately 1.4%. This clonotype was obtained from a human donor who received an intestinal transplant. This material consisted of unstimulated CD8+ T cells sorted from spleen or lymph node cells, taken before intestinal transplant. The chain employs TRBV7-9 and TRBJ1-2; TRBD1 aligns across 10 bases. CDR3 sequence (DNA): TGTGCCAGCAGCGCCGGGACAGGGGATAGCTACACCTTC. Its translation: CASSAGTGDSYTF.